This T cell receptor beta chain was obtained from a study of blood T cell repertoires in COVID-19. The V segment lost 5 bases and the J segment 6 bases; nucleotides outside the gene matches: 11. Germline lookup yields CDR1 PRHDT and CDR2 FYEKMQ (reference sequence). The CDR3 is 17 amino acids. This clone was recorded only once. The assay was immunoSEQ multiplex PCR, and TCRdb's table has in-frame clones only and misses some. Of roughly 100,000 clones detected, roughly nine tenths appear once; the ten largest clones hold 4% to 6%. This receptor was taken from a human donor in a cohort sampled during active COVID-19. Sequencing was done on a sample of peripheral blood. The gene calls are TRBV13 and TRBJ1-6; 9 bases fit TRBD1. CDR3 residues: CASSRVTTGGGNSPLHF. CDR3 in DNA: TGTGCCAGCAGCCGGGTAACGACAGGGGGGGGTAATTCACCCCTCCACTTT.